Below, 21 T cell receptor beta chains from the same sample are listed, as sequenced in a study of blood T cell repertoires in COVID-19. Libraries were prepared by immunoSEQ multiplex PCR; TCRdb keeps only in-frame clonotypes and omits some of them. The sample includes just under 80,000 clones, 80% of them seen just once. The sample comprised peripheral blood. The receptor source for this set is a woman aged 70-85 years with acute or convalescent COVID-19.

In its sample, this clone was seen a few times. The chain joins TRBV5-1 to TRBJ1-2; possible D gene TRBD1, 5 bases. Germline-derived CDR1 and CDR2 are SGHRS and YFSETQ. CDR3 length: 15 amino acids. V was clipped by 3 bases and J by 0 bases, with 12 bases between them. CDR3 loop: CASSSHTGTNYGYTF. CDR3 nucleotides: TGCGCCAGCAGCTCTCACACAGGAACTAACTATGGCTACACCTTC.

The chain links TRBV7-2 to TRBJ2-1; 8 bases match TRBD1. CDR3 size: 16 residues. V trimming: 3 bases; J trimming: 0 bases; junction bases outside the gene matches: 4. Looked up from germline, CDR1 is SGHTA and CDR2 is FQGNSA. This chain's CDR3 is CASSFPTGGSYNEQFF. The DNA for the CDR3 is TGTGCCAGCAGCTTCCCCACAGGGGGCTCCTACAATGAGCAGTTCTTC.

The chain is built from TRBV11-1 and TRBJ2-2; no clear D. Germline V gives CDR1 SGHAT, CDR2 FQDESV (reference sequence). CDR3 length equals 13 residues. V was trimmed by 4 bases and J by 4 bases, leaving 7 bases between them. For the CDR3, the DNA is TGTGCCAGCAGCTCAGATTCCACCGGGGAGCTGTTTTTT. Its translation is CASSSDSTGELFF. Complete variable domain (other parts from reference TRBV11-1 and TRBJ2-2): EAEVAQSPRYKITEKSQAVAFWCDPISGHATLYWYRQILGQGPELLVQFQDESVVDDSQLPKDRFSAERLKGVDSTLKIQPAELGDSAMYLCASSSDSTGELFFGEGSRLTVL.

The V gene is TRBV15, the J gene TRBJ1-5; D might be TRBD1 (6 bases). CDR1 LNHNV and CDR2 YYDKDF come from the germline V gene (reference sequence). The CDR3 sequence is 16 residues long. V shed 0 bases and J shed 4 bases, with 13 bases lying between them. This CDR3 reads CATSRDLQGGNQPQHF. CDR3 nucleotides: TGTGCCACCAGCAGAGATCTACAGGGAGGGAATCAGCCCCAGCATTTT.

The rearrangement uses TRBV27 and TRBJ2-7; maybe TRBD2 (5 bases). The germline V gene encodes CDR1 MNHEY and CDR2 SMNVEV (reference sequence). Trimming shortened V by 6 bases and J by 2 bases, and 17 bases separated the two germline ends. CDR3 length: 15 residues. Written as DNA, the CDR3 is TGTGCCAGCAGGTCCGACTCCTCCGGGACCTACGAGCAGTACTTC. Translating gives CASRSDSSGTYEQYF.

Only one count was recorded for this clone. This chain connects TRBV11-2 to TRBJ1-5; maybe TRBD1 (5 bases). The CDR3 consists of 16 residues. Germline V CDR1 and CDR2: SGHAT, FQNNGV. V was shortened by 1 base and J by 3 bases, with 13 bases between the two germline ends. The CDR3 loop reads CASSLGGGGVNQPQHF. The CDR3 nucleotides read TGTGCCAGCAGCTTAGGGGGCGGCGGGGTCAATCAGCCCCAGCATTTT.

V gene TRBV6-5 combines with J gene TRBJ2-5; 9 bases are shared with TRBD2. With 8 bases clipped from V and 0 bases from J, the junction kept 7 bases outside the gene matches. This CDR3 contains 15 residues. Per the germline V gene, CDR1 is MNHEY and CDR2 is SVGAGI. CDR3: CASPYRGGDQETQYF. CDR3 nucleotides: TGTGCCAGCCCCTACCGCGGGGGGGACCAAGAGACCCAGTACTTC.

This clone was recorded only once. The gene calls are TRBV7-2 and TRBJ1-4; a weak D match, TRBD1 (6 bases). Trimming cost V 0 bases and J 8 bases, with 13 bases left between them. CDR3 length equals 15 residues. Germline V gives CDR1 SGHTA, CDR2 FQGNSA. The CDR3 DNA follows: TGTGCCAGCAGCTTAGCGACAGGAGGTCTCGAAAAACTGTTTTTT. It encodes CASSLATGGLEKLFF.

The sample holds one count of this clone. This rearrangement joins TRBV7-9 to TRBJ2-5; 7 bases are shared with TRBD1. Trimming took 5 bases from V and 5 from J; bases not matched to a gene: 11. From germline, CDR1 is SEHNR and CDR2 FQNEAQ (reference sequence). The CDR3 runs to 15 residues. The CDR3 is CASSLGRGGHETQYF. In DNA, the CDR3 is TGTGCCAGCAGCCTAGGTCGAGGGGGCCACGAGACCCAGTACTTC.

This clone was counted at least ten times. The chain carries TRBV9 and TRBJ2-2; 11 bases are shared with TRBD2. V lost 4 bases and J lost 8; bases outside the gene matches: 13. This CDR3 has 17 residues. Germline loops: CDR1 SGDLS, CDR2 YYNGEE. The CDR3 DNA reads TGTGCCAGCAGCCCAGGGGGGACTAGCGGTCCGGAAGGGGAGCTGTTTTTT. Translating gives CASSPGGTSGPEGELFF.

The chain carries TRBV18 and TRBJ1-1, with TRBD1 matching 7 bases. The ends lost 3 bases at V and 4 bases at J; junction bases unmatched: 5. The CDR3 contains 14 residues. The germline V gene encodes CDR1 KGHSH and CDR2 LQKENI. The CDR3 protein is CASSPAAGGTEAFF. The CDR3 coding sequence is TGTGCCAGCTCACCTGCGGCAGGGGGCACTGAAGCTTTCTTT.

Only one count was recorded for this clone. This rearrangement joins TRBV19 to TRBJ1-1; D is unresolved. The germline V gene has CDR1 LNHDA and CDR2 SQIVND (reference sequence). V lost 6 bases to trimming and J lost 1 base, with 9 bases between them. The CDR3 is 13 amino acids. CDR3 nucleotide sequence: TGTGCCAGTAGCATCTACGGGAACACTGAAGCTTTCTTT. Encoded protein: CASSIYGNTEAFF.

The chain has TRBV29-1 and TRBJ1-5; D perhaps matches TRBD1 (6 bases). V was pared by 3 bases and J by 4 bases, with 13 bases between. From germline, CDR1 is SQVTM and CDR2 ANQGSEA. The CDR3 contains 14 residues. CDR3 in amino acids: CSVDTGGPNQPQHF. The CDR3 nucleotides are TGCAGCGTTGACACGGGGGGCCCTAATCAGCCCCAGCATTTT.

The V gene is TRBV10-3, the J gene TRBJ1-5; TRBD1 is a possible D gene (5 bases). The CDR3 has 14 residues. Germline V gives CDR1 ENHRY, CDR2 SYGVKD. The V end was cut by 4 bases, the J end by 4 bases, with 11 bases between. The CDR3 is CAISGGEVNQPQHF. CDR3 DNA: TGTGCCATCAGTGGGGGGGAGGTAAATCAGCCCCAGCATTTT.

The CDR3 DNA sequence: TGCAGCGACTTCGACAGGCTCAACCGGCCCCAGCATTTT. It encodes CSDFDRLNRPQHF. The chain links TRBV29-1 to TRBJ1-5; tentatively, D is TRBD1 (6 bases). Trimming removed 7 bases from V and 9 bases from J, with 19 bases in between. Germline assignment: CDR1 SQVTM and CDR2 ANQGSEA. This CDR3 contains 13 residues.

V and J are TRBV9 and TRBJ2-1; TRBD2 matches 8 bases. The germline V gene encodes CDR1 SGDLS and CDR2 YYNGEE. This CDR3 contains 15 residues. With 3 bases clipped from V and 2 bases from J, the junction kept 4 bases outside the gene matches. The CDR3 spells CASSASGGTYNEQFF. The CDR3 nucleotides are TGTGCCAGCAGCGCCAGCGGGGGAACCTACAATGAGCAGTTCTTC.

The chain employs TRBV19 and TRBJ2-7, with TRBD2 as a possible D gene (5 bases). This CDR3 has 17 residues. Trimming cost V 4 bases and J 4 bases, with 23 bases left between them. Germline V gene sequence: CDR1 LNHDA, CDR2 SQIVND (reference sequence). CDR3 amino acids: CASSTKTDGLLRYEQYF. The CDR3 DNA reads TGTGCCAGTAGTACAAAAACGGATGGACTCCTCCGGTACGAGCAGTACTTC.

In its sample, this clone was seen a few times. This rearrangement joins TRBV27 to TRBJ2-7, with D possibly TRBD1 on 5 matching bases. The V gene lost 3 bases and the J gene lost 0 bases, with 12 bases spanning the gap. The CDR3 extends over 15 amino acids. Germline CDR1 and CDR2: MNHEY and SMNVEV (reference sequence). The chain's CDR3 is CASSLGQGISYEQYF. The DNA of the CDR3 is TGTGCCAGCAGTTTGGGTCAGGGTATCTCCTACGAGCAGTACTTC.

V and J are TRBV10-1 and TRBJ2-1; 7 positions match TRBD1. The CDR3 is 13 amino acids. Unmatched junction bases numbered 10, after V lost 8 bases and J lost 9 bases. Germline values: CDR1 WNHNN, CDR2 SYGVQD (reference sequence). In DNA, the CDR3 is TGCGCCAGCTCACCCTTAACAGGGGCTGAGCAGTTCTTC. Translation gives CASSPLTGAEQFF.

This clone was detected only a few times. The chain combines TRBV11-2 with TRBJ1-6; TRBD1 aligns across 9 bases. Germline lookup yields CDR1 SGHAT and CDR2 FQNNGV. This CDR3 is 14 amino acids long. The trim removed 3 bases at V and 10 bases at J, leaving 4 bases unmatched. CDR3 sequence: CASSFGTGNSPLHF. Here the CDR3 DNA reads TGTGCCAGCAGCTTCGGGACAGGGAACTCACCCCTCCACTTT.

The rearrangement joins TRBV6-5 to TRBJ1-5, with D possibly matching TRBD1 (5 bases). The ends were cut back, 3 bases at V and 10 bases at J, with 13 bases in the middle. From germline, CDR1 is MNHEY and CDR2 SVGAGI. The CDR3 sequence is 13 residues long. The CDR3 nucleotides read TGTGCCAGCAGTTATGGGGGACTGGAACCCCAGCATTTT. Residues: CASSYGGLEPQHF.